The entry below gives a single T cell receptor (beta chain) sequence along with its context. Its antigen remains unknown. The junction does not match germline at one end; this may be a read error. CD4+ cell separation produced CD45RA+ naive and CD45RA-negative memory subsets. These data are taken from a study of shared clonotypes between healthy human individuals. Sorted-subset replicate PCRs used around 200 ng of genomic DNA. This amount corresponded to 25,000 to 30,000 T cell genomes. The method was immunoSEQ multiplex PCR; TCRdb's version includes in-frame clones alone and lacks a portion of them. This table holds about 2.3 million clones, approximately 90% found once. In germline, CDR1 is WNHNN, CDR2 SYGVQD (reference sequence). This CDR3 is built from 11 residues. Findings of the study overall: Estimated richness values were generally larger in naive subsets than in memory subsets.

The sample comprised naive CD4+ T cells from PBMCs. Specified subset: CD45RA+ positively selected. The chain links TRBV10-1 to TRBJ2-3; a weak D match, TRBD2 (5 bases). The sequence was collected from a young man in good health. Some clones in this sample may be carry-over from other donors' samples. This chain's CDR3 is CASGSTDTQYF. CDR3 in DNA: TGCGCCAGCGGGAGCACGGATACGCAGTATTTT.